These 5 T cell receptor beta chains came from one sample sequenced in a study of shared clonotypes between healthy human individuals. The data were produced by immunoSEQ multiplex PCR, yet TCRdb's version contains in-frame clones alone and is incomplete. The repertoire holds hundreds of thousands of clones, about three quarters seen once, with around 1.7% in the top ten. Sequenced input: memory CD4+ T cells sorted from blood. Documented subset: CD45RA-negative fraction. Source of these receptors: a woman in her 30s in good health.

This clone showed up just once. The genes are TRBV5-4 and TRBJ2-5, with TRBD2 matching over 14 bases. Germline V gene lookup returns CDR1 SGHNT and CDR2 YYREEE (reference sequence). Trimming cost V 4 bases and J 5 bases; bases outside gene matches: 4. There are 15 residues in the CDR3. The CDR3 DNA reads TGTGCCAGCAGCACGGGACTAGCGGGAGTCGAGACCCAGTACTTC. It specifies CASSTGLAGVETQYF.

The rearrangement uses TRBV27 and TRBJ1-4; 10 bases are shared with TRBD1. Germline V gene data show CDR1 as MNHEY and CDR2 as SMNVEV (reference sequence). Trimming removed 4 bases from V and 7 bases from J; junction bases left unmatched: 9. The CDR3 length is 16 residues. The CDR3 DNA reads TGTGCCAGCAGTTCCACCCCCGGGACAGGGGTTGAAAAACTGTTTTTT. Residues: CASSSTPGTGVEKLFF. Together with reference TRBV27 and TRBJ1-4, the CDR3 gives the full variable domain: EAQVTQNPRYLITVTGKKLTVTCSQNMNHEYMSWYRQDPGLGLRQIYYSMNVEVTDKGDVPEGYKVSRKEKRNFPLILESPSPNQTSLYFCASSSTPGTGVEKLFFGSGTQLSVL.

This clone was observed many times. The chain carries TRBV28 and TRBJ1-2; no reliable D call. The CDR3 totals 17 residues. The V end was cut by 5 bases, the J end by 5 bases, with 24 bases between. CDR1 and CDR2 from the germline V gene are MDHEN and SYDVKM. In DNA form, the CDR3 reads TGTGCCAGCAGTCCTTTTGATTTGACCCGATATGGGTATGGCTACACCTTC. Its protein is CASSPFDLTRYGYGYTF.

V is TRBV27 and J is TRBJ1-2; D is unclear. Per germline, CDR1 MNHEY and CDR2 SMNVEV (reference sequence). The V gene lost 3 bases and the J gene lost 0 bases, with 11 bases spanning the gap. This CDR3 region has 15 residues. The CDR3 DNA reads as TGTGCCAGCAGTTTGTTTTTCCAAGCTAACTATGGCTACACCTTC. Amino acids: CASSLFFQANYGYTF.

The chain uses TRBV5-4 and TRBJ2-2, with TRBD2 matching over 7 bases. Germline V gene data show CDR1 as SGHNT and CDR2 as YYREEE (reference sequence). The V segment lost 2 bases and the J segment 2 bases; nucleotides outside the gene matches: 3. This CDR3 region has 15 residues. CDR3 sequence reads: CASSFSSGNTGELFF. For the CDR3, the DNA is TGTGCCAGCAGCTTTTCTAGCGGCAACACCGGGGAGCTGTTTTTT.